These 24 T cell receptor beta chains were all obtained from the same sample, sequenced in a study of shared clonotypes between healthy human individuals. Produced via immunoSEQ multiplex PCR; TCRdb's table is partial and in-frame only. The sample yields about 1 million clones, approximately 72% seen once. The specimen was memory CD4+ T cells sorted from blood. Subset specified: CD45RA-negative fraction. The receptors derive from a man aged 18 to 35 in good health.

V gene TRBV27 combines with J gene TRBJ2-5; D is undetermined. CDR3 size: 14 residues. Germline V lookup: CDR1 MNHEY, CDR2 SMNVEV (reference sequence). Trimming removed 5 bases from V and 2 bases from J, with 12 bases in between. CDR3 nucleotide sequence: TGTGCCAGCAGTAACTCGGGTTCTCAAGAGACCCAGTACTTC. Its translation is CASSNSGSQETQYF.

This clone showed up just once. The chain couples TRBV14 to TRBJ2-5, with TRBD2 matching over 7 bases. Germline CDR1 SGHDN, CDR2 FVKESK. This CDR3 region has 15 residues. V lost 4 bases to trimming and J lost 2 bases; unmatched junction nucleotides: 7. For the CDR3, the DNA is TGTGCCAGCAGCCGGAACGTCGGGGGGCAAGAGACCCAGTACTTC. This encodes CASSRNVGGQETQYF. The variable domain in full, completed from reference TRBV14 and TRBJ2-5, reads EAGVTQFPSHSVIEKGQTVTLRCDPISGHDNLYWYRRVMGKEIKFLLHFVKESKQDESGMPNNRFLAERTGGTYSTLKVQPAELEDSGVYFCASSRNVGGQETQYFGPGTRLLVL.

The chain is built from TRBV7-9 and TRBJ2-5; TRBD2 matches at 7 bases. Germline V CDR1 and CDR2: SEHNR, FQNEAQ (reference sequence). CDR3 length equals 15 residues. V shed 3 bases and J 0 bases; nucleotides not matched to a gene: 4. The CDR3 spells CASSLAGTNQETQYF. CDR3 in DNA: TGTGCCAGCAGCTTGGCCGGGACTAACCAAGAGACCCAGTACTTC.

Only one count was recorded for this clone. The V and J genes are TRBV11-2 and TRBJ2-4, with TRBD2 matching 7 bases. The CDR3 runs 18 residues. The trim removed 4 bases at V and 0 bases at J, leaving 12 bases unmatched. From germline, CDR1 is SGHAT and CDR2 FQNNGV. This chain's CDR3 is CASSSRAGLDLAKNIQYF. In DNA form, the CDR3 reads TGTGCCAGCAGCTCCAGGGCCGGACTAGACCTAGCCAAAAACATTCAGTACTTC.

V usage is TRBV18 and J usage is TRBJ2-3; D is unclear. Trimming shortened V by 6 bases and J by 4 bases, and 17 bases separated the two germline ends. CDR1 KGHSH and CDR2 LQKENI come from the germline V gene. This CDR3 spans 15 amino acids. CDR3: CASSPRLVAADTQYF. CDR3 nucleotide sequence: TGTGCCAGCTCTCCTAGGTTGGTGGCAGCAGATACGCAGTATTTT.

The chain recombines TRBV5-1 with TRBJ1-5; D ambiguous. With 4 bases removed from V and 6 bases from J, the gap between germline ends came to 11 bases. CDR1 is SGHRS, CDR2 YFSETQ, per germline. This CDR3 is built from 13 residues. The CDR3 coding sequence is TGCGCCAGCAGCCCGGACGGTGGTCAGCCCCAGCATTTT. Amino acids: CASSPDGGQPQHF.

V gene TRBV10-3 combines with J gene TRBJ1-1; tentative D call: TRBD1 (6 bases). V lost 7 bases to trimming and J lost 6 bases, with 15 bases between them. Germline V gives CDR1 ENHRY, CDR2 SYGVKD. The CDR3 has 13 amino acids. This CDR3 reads CAIKGDPFSEAFF. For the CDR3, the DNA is TGTGCCATCAAGGGGGACCCATTTTCTGAAGCTTTCTTT.

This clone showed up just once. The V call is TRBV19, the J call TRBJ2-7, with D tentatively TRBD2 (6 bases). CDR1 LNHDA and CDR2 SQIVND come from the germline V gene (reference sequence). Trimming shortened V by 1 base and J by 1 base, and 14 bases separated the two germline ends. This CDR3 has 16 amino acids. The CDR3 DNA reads TGTGCCAGTAGTATAGGCGGGGCAACCAGGTCCTACGAGCAGTACTTC. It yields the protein CASSIGGATRSYEQYF.

CDR3 loop: CASSSYYEQYF. Written as DNA, the CDR3 is TGTGCCAGCAGCTCGTACTACGAGCAGTACTTC. V is TRBV6-1 and J is TRBJ2-7; no definite D call. In germline, CDR1 is MNHNS, CDR2 SASEGT. V lost 6 bases and J lost 3, with 6 bases in between. This CDR3 has 11 amino acids.

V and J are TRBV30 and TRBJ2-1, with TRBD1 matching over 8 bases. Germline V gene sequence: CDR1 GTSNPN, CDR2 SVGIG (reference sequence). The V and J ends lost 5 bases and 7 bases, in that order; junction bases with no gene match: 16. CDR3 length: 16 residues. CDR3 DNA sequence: TGTGCCTGGCGAGGGACAGGAAGATACAGAGGGAATGAGCAGTTCTTC. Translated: CAWRGTGRYRGNEQFF.

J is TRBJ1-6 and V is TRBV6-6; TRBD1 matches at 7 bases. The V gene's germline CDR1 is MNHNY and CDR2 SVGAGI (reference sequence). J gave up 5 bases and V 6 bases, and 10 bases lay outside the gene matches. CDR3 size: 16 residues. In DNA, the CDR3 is TGTGCCAGCAGCCACCTGACAGGGAAAAATAATTCACCCCTCCACTTT. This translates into CASSHLTGKNNSPLHF.

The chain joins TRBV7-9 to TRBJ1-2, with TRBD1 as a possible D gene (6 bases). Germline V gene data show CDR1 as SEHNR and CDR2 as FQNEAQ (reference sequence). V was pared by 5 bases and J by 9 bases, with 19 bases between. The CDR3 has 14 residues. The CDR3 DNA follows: TGTGCCAGCAGCCCTCACCCGGACAGTTTACGCTACACCTTC. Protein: CASSPHPDSLRYTF.

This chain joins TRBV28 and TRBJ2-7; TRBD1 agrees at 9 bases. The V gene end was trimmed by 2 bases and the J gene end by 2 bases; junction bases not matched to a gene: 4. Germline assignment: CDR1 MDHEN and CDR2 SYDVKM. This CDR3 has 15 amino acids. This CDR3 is CASSLTGGPTYEQYF. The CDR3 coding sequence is TGTGCCAGCAGTTTAACAGGGGGCCCGACCTACGAGCAGTACTTC.

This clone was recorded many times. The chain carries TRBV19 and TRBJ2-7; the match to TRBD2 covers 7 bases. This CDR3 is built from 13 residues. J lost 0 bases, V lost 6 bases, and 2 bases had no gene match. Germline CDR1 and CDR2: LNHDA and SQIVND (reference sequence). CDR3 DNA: TGTGCCAGTAGGGGGGACTACTCCTACGAGCAGTACTTC. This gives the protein CASRGDYSYEQYF.

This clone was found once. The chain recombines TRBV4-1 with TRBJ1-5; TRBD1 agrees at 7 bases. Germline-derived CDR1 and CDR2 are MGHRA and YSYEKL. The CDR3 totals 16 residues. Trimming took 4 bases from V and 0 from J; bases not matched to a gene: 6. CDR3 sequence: CASSPGDRASNQPQHF. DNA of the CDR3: TGCGCCAGCAGCCCTGGCGACAGGGCTAGCAATCAGCCCCAGCATTTT.

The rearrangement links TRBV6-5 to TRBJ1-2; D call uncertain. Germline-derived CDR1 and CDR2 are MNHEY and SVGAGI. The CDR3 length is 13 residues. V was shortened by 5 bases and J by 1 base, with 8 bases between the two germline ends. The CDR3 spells CASSDGYNYGYTF. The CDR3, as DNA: TGTGCCAGCAGTGACGGTTATAACTATGGCTACACCTTC.

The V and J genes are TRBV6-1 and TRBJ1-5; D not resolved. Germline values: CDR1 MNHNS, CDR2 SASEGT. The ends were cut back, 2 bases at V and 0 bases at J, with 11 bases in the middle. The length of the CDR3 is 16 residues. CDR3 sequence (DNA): TGTGCCAGCAGTGAAAAGGCAGACTATAGCAATCAGCCCCAGCATTTT. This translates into CASSEKADYSNQPQHF.

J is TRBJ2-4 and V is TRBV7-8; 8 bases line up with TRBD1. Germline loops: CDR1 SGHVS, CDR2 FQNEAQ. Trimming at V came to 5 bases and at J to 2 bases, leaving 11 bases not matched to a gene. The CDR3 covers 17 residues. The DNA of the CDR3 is TGTGCCAGCAGCCAGGGGGACAGGCCCGCTCCCAAAAACATTCAGTACTTC. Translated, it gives CASSQGDRPAPKNIQYF.

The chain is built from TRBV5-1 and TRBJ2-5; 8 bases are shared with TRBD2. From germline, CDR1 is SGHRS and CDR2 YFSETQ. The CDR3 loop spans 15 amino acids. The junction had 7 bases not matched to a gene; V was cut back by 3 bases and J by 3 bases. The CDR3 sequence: CASSSFLAGKETQYF. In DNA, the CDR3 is TGCGCCAGCAGCTCCTTCCTAGCGGGTAAAGAGACCCAGTACTTC.

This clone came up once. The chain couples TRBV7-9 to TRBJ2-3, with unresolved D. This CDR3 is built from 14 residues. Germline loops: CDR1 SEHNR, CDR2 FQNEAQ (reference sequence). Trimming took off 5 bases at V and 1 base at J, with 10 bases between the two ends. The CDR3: CASSRVEGTDTQYF. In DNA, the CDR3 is TGTGCCAGCAGCCGGGTAGAAGGCACAGATACGCAGTATTTT.

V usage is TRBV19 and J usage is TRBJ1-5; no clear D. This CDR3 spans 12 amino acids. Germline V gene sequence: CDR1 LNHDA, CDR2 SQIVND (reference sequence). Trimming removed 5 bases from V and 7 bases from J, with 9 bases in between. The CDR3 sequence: CASSEVLQPQHF. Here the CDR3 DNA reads TGTGCCAGTAGTGAAGTCCTCCAGCCCCAGCATTTT.

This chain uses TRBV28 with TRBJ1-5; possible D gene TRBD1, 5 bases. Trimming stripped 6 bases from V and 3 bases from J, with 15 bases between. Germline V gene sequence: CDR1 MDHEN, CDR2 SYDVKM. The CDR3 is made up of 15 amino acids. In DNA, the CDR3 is TGTGCCAGCAGACAATCAGGGTTGTCCAATCAGCCCCAGCATTTT. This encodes CASRQSGLSNQPQHF.

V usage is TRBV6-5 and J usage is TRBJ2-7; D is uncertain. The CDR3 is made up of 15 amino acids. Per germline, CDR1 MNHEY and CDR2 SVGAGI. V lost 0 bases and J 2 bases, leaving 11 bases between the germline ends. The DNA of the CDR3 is TGTGCCAGCAGTTACTCGTTTGCTAATACCTACGAGCAGTACTTC. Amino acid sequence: CASSYSFANTYEQYF.

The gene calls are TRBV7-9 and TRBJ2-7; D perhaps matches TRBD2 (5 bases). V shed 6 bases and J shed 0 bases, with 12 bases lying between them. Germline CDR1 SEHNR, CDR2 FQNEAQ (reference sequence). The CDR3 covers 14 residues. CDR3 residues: CASSLPGSSYEQYF. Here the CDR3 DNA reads TGTGCCAGCAGTCTCCCTGGGAGCTCCTACGAGCAGTACTTC.